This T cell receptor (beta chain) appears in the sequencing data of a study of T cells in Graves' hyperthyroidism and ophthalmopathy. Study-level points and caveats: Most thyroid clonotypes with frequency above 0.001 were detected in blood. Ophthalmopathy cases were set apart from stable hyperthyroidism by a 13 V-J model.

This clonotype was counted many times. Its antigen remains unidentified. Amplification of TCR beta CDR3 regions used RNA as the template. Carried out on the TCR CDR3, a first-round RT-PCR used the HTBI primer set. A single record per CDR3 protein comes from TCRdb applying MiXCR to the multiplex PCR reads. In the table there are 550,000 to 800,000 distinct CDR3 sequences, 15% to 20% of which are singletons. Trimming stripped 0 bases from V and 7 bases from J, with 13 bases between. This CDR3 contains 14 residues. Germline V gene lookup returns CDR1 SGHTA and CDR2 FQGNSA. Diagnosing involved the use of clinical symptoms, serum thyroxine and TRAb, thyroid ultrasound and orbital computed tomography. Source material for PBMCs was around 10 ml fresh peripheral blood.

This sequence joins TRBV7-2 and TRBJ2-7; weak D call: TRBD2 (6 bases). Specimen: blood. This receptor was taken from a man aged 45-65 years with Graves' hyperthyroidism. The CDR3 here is CASSLASGVREQYF. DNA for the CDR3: TGTGCCAGCAGCTTAGCGTCGGGAGTAAGAGAGCAGTACTTC.